The 3 T cell receptor beta chains listed next were all sequenced from one sample in a study of blood T cell repertoires in COVID-19. Clones were read by immunoSEQ multiplex PCR, and TCRdb kept only the in-frame ones, dropping some. The data contain a few hundred thousand clones, around 90% of them singletons. The source material was PBMCs or T cells enriched from blood (not recorded which). These receptors originate from a man aged 25 to 40 who had recovered from COVID-19.

The gene calls are TRBV19 and TRBJ1-5; 11 bases fit TRBD1. The ends lost 4 bases at V and 6 bases at J; junction bases unmatched: 5. The germline CDR1 and CDR2 sequences are LNHDA and SQIVND (reference sequence). This CDR3 region has 15 residues. CDR3 coding DNA: TGTGCCAGTAGTACCGGACAGGGGGCAGGTCAGCCCCAGCATTTT. Encoded protein: CASSTGQGAGQPQHF.

This chain connects TRBV7-2 to TRBJ1-2; a possible D gene is TRBD1 (5 bases). Germline V gene lookup returns CDR1 SGHTA and CDR2 FQGNSA. V was trimmed by 2 bases and J by 0 bases, leaving 13 bases between them. This CDR3 is 16 amino acids long. CDR3 DNA: TGTGCCAGCAGCTTACAGGGTCGGTCTCCTAACTATGGCTACACCTTC. This gives the protein CASSLQGRSPNYGYTF. The complete variable domain, with remaining parts taken from reference TRBV7-2 and TRBJ1-2, reads GAGVSQSPSNKVTEKGKDVELRCDPISGHTALYWYRQSLGQGLEFLIYFQGNSAPDKSGLPSDRFSAERTGGSVSTLTIQRTQQEDSAVYLCASSLQGRSPNYGYTFGSGTRLTVV.

This clone was counted once. The chain recombines TRBV7-8 with TRBJ1-1; 7 bases are a match to TRBD1. The CDR3 totals 17 residues. Per the germline V gene, CDR1 is SGHVS and CDR2 is FQNEAQ. Unmatched junction bases numbered 15, after V lost 7 bases and J lost 1 base. The CDR3 bases are TGTGCCAGCACCGGGAGACAGGGACGAGCCAGGAACACTGAAGCTTTCTTT. Translation: CASTGRQGRARNTEAFF.